A single sample is the source of the 18 T cell receptor beta chains below, sequenced in a study of T cells in Graves' hyperthyroidism and ophthalmopathy. TCR beta CDR3 region amplification was performed from RNA transcripts. The study used the HTBI primer set for a first-round RT-PCR of the TCR CDR3. One entry per CDR3 protein results from TCRdb running MiXCR on the multiplex PCR reads. The sample contains some 350,000 distinct CDR3 sequences, around a quarter of which appear only once. Sample: blood. The receptors originated from a man aged 45-60 years with Graves' hyperthyroidism.

This clonotype was counted a few times. CDR3 sequence reads: CATSDGGQGNGQYF. Here the CDR3 DNA reads TGTGCCACCAGTGATGGTGGACAGGGCAACGGGCAGTACTTC. This chain connects TRBV24-1 to TRBJ2-7; TRBD1 aligns across 8 bases. There are 14 residues in the CDR3. Losses at the gene ends were 3 bases for V and 9 bases for J; bases not matched to a gene: 9. Germline values: CDR1 KGHDR, CDR2 SFDVKD.

The chain has TRBV6-1 and TRBJ2-1, with D perhaps matching TRBD1 (7 bases). The germline CDR1 and CDR2 sequences are MNHNS and SASEGT. This CDR3 has 15 residues. Trimming stripped 8 bases from V and 2 bases from J, with 16 bases between. CDR3 amino acids: CASSDRAGTYNEQFF. CDR3 nucleotides: TGTGCCAGCTCCGACAGGGCGGGGACCTACAATGAGCAGTTCTTC.

The genes are TRBV7-9 and TRBJ1-5; D not certain. The CDR3 has 14 residues. Trimming stripped 5 bases from V and 0 bases from J, with 8 bases between. CDR1 and CDR2 (germline): SEHNR, FQNEAQ (reference sequence). The DNA of the CDR3 is TGTGCCAGCAGCCCTGCACTTAGCAATCAGCCCCAGCATTTT. The encoded protein is CASSPALSNQPQHF.

This chain connects TRBV7-8 to TRBJ2-3, with TRBD2 matching over 8 bases. The CDR3 has 16 amino acids. V gave up 5 bases and J gave up 0 bases; unmatched junction bases: 7. Germline values: CDR1 SGHVS, CDR2 FQNEAQ. In DNA, the CDR3 is TGTGCCAGCAGCCAATCGGGACTAGTAAGCACAGATACGCAGTATTTT. Translation: CASSQSGLVSTDTQYF.

The chain uses TRBV27 and TRBJ2-7, with TRBD1 matching over 7 bases. This CDR3 contains 13 residues. Trimming took 11 bases from V and 0 from J; bases not matched to a gene: 7. Germline-derived CDR1 and CDR2 are MNHEY and SMNVEV (reference sequence). The CDR3 DNA is TGTGCCCACCGGGACAGTAGCTCCTACGAGCAGTACTTC. It encodes CAHRDSSSYEQYF.

This clonotype was recorded at least ten times. Written as DNA, the CDR3 is TGTGCCAGCAGGGGCGGGGAGACCCAGTACTTC. It specifies CASRGGETQYF. V and J are TRBV2 and TRBJ2-5, with D possibly TRBD2 on 5 matching bases. Germline V gives CDR1 SNHLY, CDR2 FYNNEI. Trimming took 6 bases from V and 5 from J, leaving 7 bases between them. The CDR3 is 11 residues long.

This clonotype came up a few times. The chain combines TRBV28 with TRBJ2-7; no firm D call. Germline CDR1 MDHEN, CDR2 SYDVKM. This CDR3 comprises 13 residues. V lost 6 bases and J lost 4, with 13 bases in between. The CDR3 sequence is CASSMQLGYEQYF. The DNA for the CDR3 is TGTGCCAGCAGCATGCAGTTGGGGTACGAGCAGTACTTC. The variable domain in full, with the rest retrieved from reference TRBV28 and TRBJ2-7, is DVKVTQSSRYLVKRTGEKVFLECVQDMDHENMFWYRQDPGLGLRLIYFSYDVKMKEKGDIPEGYSVSREKKERFSLILESASTNQTSMYLCASSMQLGYEQYFGPGTRLTVT.

This clonotype has a handful of counts. J is TRBJ2-7 and V is TRBV4-1, with D maybe TRBD1 (6 bases). The CDR3 covers 14 residues. Germline V gene lookup returns CDR1 MGHRA and CDR2 YSYEKL. The V gene lost 3 bases and the J gene lost 4 bases, with 13 bases spanning the gap. The CDR3 DNA reads as TGCGCCAGCAGCCACCCAGGGGAAGCTTACGAGCAGTACTTC. Its protein product is CASSHPGEAYEQYF.

This rearrangement joins TRBV18 to TRBJ2-1; D perhaps matches TRBD2 (5 bases). Germline CDR1 KGHSH, CDR2 LQKENI. V shed 5 bases and J shed 0 bases, with 26 bases lying between them. This CDR3 region has 20 residues. Here the CDR3 reads CASSSSGSPLPQSSYNEQFF. In DNA, the CDR3 is TGTGCCAGCTCAAGTTCGGGGTCCCCCCTCCCACAGAGCTCCTACAATGAGCAGTTCTTC.

The sample holds many counts of this clonotype. The chain has TRBV2 and TRBJ2-5; the match to TRBD2 covers 11 bases. J lost 2 bases, V lost 0 bases, and 2 bases had no gene match. There are 16 residues in the CDR3. Germline V CDR1 and CDR2: SNHLY, FYNNEI. This chain's CDR3 is CASSEALAGGQETQYF. CDR3 DNA sequence: TGTGCCAGCAGTGAAGCCCTAGCGGGAGGTCAAGAGACCCAGTACTTC.

This clonotype has just a few counts. V is TRBV3-1 and J is TRBJ2-7, with 14 bases lining up with TRBD2. The CDR3 loop spans 17 amino acids. Per the germline V gene, CDR1 is LGHDT and CDR2 is YNNKEL (reference sequence). With 0 bases clipped from V and 3 bases from J, the junction kept 4 bases outside the gene matches. The CDR3 DNA sequence: TGTGCCAGCAGCCAAGACGTAGGACTAGCGGGAGGCTACGAGCAGTACTTC. Its protein is CASSQDVGLAGGYEQYF.

This chain connects TRBV10-2 to TRBJ2-3; TRBD1 is a possible D gene (6 bases). The CDR3 spans 16 residues. CDR1 and CDR2 from the germline V gene are WSHSY and SAAADI. V shed 6 bases and J shed 0 bases, with 16 bases lying between them. CDR3: CASRVGQPSSTDTQYF. DNA of the CDR3: TGCGCCAGCAGGGTGGGACAACCTTCTAGCACAGATACGCAGTATTTT.

V gene TRBV6-1 combines with J gene TRBJ2-2; the D gene is possibly TRBD1 (6 bases). The germline V and J ends were trimmed by 2 bases and 6 bases, with 22 bases remaining between them. The length of the CDR3 is 18 residues. CDR1 is MNHNS, CDR2 SASEGT, per germline. The DNA for the CDR3 is TGTGCCAGCAGTGAAAAAACAGGGAGCTTACGTTTCGCCGGGGAGCTGTTTTTT. The encoded protein is CASSEKTGSLRFAGELFF.

The chain combines TRBV3-1 with TRBJ2-5, with 10 bases fitting TRBD2. The CDR3 length is 17 residues. Trimming removed 1 base from V and 1 base from J; junction bases left unmatched: 6. From germline, CDR1 is LGHDT and CDR2 YNNKEL (reference sequence). CDR3 sequence reads: CASSQVRSGRAQETQYF. The CDR3 DNA reads as TGTGCCAGCAGCCAAGTTCGGAGCGGGAGGGCCCAAGAGACCCAGTACTTC.

In this sample, this clonotype turned up a few times. This chain links TRBV7-9 with TRBJ2-1; 7 bases fit TRBD2. CDR1 and CDR2 (germline): SEHNR, FQNEAQ (reference sequence). With V trimmed by 4 bases and J by 0 bases, 12 bases remained unmatched. The CDR3 runs 18 residues. This CDR3 is CASSSGGSGVSSYNEQFF. The CDR3 DNA reads TGTGCCAGCAGCTCGGGGGGTAGCGGAGTGAGCTCCTACAATGAGCAGTTCTTC.

Concerning this clonotype: Given a much more abundant clone one base away, this may be a read error. The chain employs TRBV6-2 or TRBV6-3 and TRBJ2-1, with 7 bases fitting TRBD1. This CDR3 is built from 15 residues. Germline-derived CDR1 and CDR2 are MNHEY and SVGEGT. The CDR3 region is CTSRRMGQMGNEQFF. The CDR3, as DNA: TGTACCAGCAGAAGAATGGGACAGATGGGCAATGAGCAGTTCTTC.

Only a few counts were recorded for this clonotype. The chain has TRBV30 and TRBJ2-7; possibly TRBD2 for D (5 bases). CDR3 size: 14 residues. Looked up from germline, CDR1 is GTSNPN and CDR2 is SVGIG (reference sequence). Trimming removed 0 bases at V and 6 bases at J, with 15 bases between. The CDR3 here is CAWSVNTPAGEQYF. CDR3 in DNA: TGTGCCTGGAGTGTAAACACCCCTGCGGGCGAGCAGTACTTC.

V is TRBV4-1 and J is TRBJ1-5; D gene unclear. The CDR3 extends over 15 amino acids. V was clipped by 3 bases and J by 0 bases, with 9 bases between them. The germline V gene encodes CDR1 MGHRA and CDR2 YSYEKL. CDR3 nucleotide sequence: TGCGCCAGCAGCCAGACACCTTATAGCAATCAGCCCCAGCATTTT. Translation: CASSQTPYSNQPQHF.